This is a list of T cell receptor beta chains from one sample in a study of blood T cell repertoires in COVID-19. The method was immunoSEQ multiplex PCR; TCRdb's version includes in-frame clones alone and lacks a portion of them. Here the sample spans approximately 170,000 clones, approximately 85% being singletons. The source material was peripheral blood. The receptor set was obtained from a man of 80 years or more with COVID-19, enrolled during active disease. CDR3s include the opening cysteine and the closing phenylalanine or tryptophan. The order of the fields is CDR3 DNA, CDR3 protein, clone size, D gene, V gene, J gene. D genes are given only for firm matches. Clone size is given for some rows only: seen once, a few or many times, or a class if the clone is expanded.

TGTGCCAGCAGTTACAACAGGGCACTTCATGAAGCTTTCTTT,CASSYNRALHEAFF,NA,NA,TRBV6-2/TRBV6-3,TRBJ1-1
TGTGCCAGCAGTTTGTTACAGGGGTGGTCACCCCTCCACTTT,CASSLLQGWSPLHF,NA,TRBD1,TRBV28,TRBJ1-6
TGTGCCAGCAGTTCCGACTGGAGGTATGGCTACACCTTC,CASSSDWRYGYTF,NA,NA,TRBV12-3/TRBV12-4,TRBJ1-2
TGTGCCAGCAGCTTGGGACTAGCGGGGGGCCCGTCCTACGAGCAGTACTTC,CASSLGLAGGPSYEQYF,NA,TRBD2,TRBV5-4,TRBJ2-7
TGTGCCAGCAGCTTCGCGCGGGCAGGACGGTACTCACCCCTCCACTTT,CASSFARAGRYSPLHF,NA,NA,TRBV11-2,TRBJ1-6
TGTGCCAGCAGCCCCGGGGGAGGTGGGTACACTGAAGCTTTCTTT,CASSPGGGGYTEAFF,NA,NA,TRBV3-1/TRBV3-2,TRBJ1-1
TGTGCCAGCAAACATTGGAACTATGGCTACACCTTC,CASKHWNYGYTF,NA,NA,TRBV11-2,TRBJ1-2
TGCGCCAGCAGCCAAGAATTTGGCAGAGGTGGCTACACCTTC,CASSQEFGRGGYTF,NA,NA,TRBV4-3,TRBJ1-2
TGTGCCAGCAGCTTATATCGGACTGAAGCTTTCTTT,CASSLYRTEAFF,NA,NA,TRBV7-2,TRBJ1-1
TGTGCCAGCAGCCAAGATCCCCCCCGGGACAATCAGCCCCAGCATTTT,CASSQDPPRDNQPQHF,NA,NA,TRBV4-2,TRBJ1-5
TGTGCCAGCAGCCAATCGTCTTATGGCTACACCTTC,CASSQSSYGYTF,NA,NA,TRBV3-1/TRBV3-2,TRBJ1-2
TGTGCCAGTAGTCAGATTAACTATGGCTACACCTTC,CASSQINYGYTF,NA,NA,TRBV19,TRBJ1-2
TGCAGCGTTGAAGGCCTTGGGCCCCCGGAGACCCAGTACTTC,CSVEGLGPPETQYF,NA,NA,TRBV29-1,TRBJ2-5
TGCGCCAGCAGCTCCGACCCCGGGACAGGGGAGCAGTACTTC,CASSSDPGTGEQYF,NA,TRBD1,TRBV5-1,TRBJ2-7
TGTGCCAGCAGCTTGAGGGACAGGATTGGGGCTGAAGCTTTCTTT,CASSLRDRIGAEAFF,NA,TRBD1,TRBV5-6,TRBJ1-1
TGTGCCAGCAGCTGGGGACAGCTTGAAGCTTTCTTT,CASSWGQLEAFF,NA,TRBD1,TRBV5-6,TRBJ1-1
TGTGCCAGCAGCGTTTGGGGCGGGGTCGGAGATACGCAGTATTTT,CASSVWGGVGDTQYF,NA,NA,TRBV9,TRBJ2-3
TGTGCCAGCAGCCAGAGAGCGGGGCGACGCACAGATACGCAGTATTTT,CASSQRAGRRTDTQYF,NA,TRBD2,TRBV3-1/TRBV3-2,TRBJ2-3
TGTGCCAGCAGTCCAACAGGGTGGACTTCACCCCTCCACTTT,CASSPTGWTSPLHF,many,NA,TRBV2,TRBJ1-6
TGTGCCAGTAGTCGGGGGCGACGGGGGGGCCCTGGGGCCAACGTCCTGACTTTC,CASSRGRRGGPGANVLTF,NA,TRBD2,TRBV19,TRBJ2-6
TGCGCCAGCAGCCAAGAGGGGTCAGGGTTCAATCAGCCCCAGCATTTT,CASSQEGSGFNQPQHF,NA,NA,TRBV4-1,TRBJ1-5
TGTGCCAGCAGCCTCGGACAGGGAGGCTCTGGGGCCAACGTCCTGACTTTC,CASSLGQGGSGANVLTF,NA,TRBD1,TRBV4-2,TRBJ2-6
TGTGCCAGCTCACCAAATGCAGGGGCTTTGAACACTGAAGCTTTCTTT,CASSPNAGALNTEAFF,NA,NA,TRBV18,TRBJ1-1
TGTGCCAGCAGCCAAGAGGCTAGCGGGGTACAAGATACGCAGTATTTT,CASSQEASGVQDTQYF,NA,TRBD2,TRBV4-2,TRBJ2-3
TGTGCCAGTAGCCTTCCCGGGACAGGGCGGCGATCACCCCTCCACTTT,CASSLPGTGRRSPLHF,NA,TRBD1,TRBV19,TRBJ1-6
TGTGCCAGCAGCTTAGATGTTGGGGGCTCCGGGGAGCTGTTTTTT,CASSLDVGGSGELFF,NA,NA,TRBV11-3,TRBJ2-2
TGTGCTAGTGGTTTGGGTGTAGGGGTTCGAGCTTTCTTT,CASGLGVGVRAFF,NA,NA,TRBV12-5,TRBJ1-1
TGTGCCAGTAGTCTCACGGTGACAGGGGCCACTGAAGCTTTCTTT,CASSLTVTGATEAFF,few,TRBD1,TRBV19,TRBJ1-1
TGTGCCAGCAGCCAAGATCAGGGGCCTTCACCCCTCCACTTT,CASSQDQGPSPLHF,NA,NA,TRBV3-1/TRBV3-2,TRBJ1-6
TGTGCCAGCAGCTTCCGCGGGGGGACAAACTACGAGCAGTACTTC,CASSFRGGTNYEQYF,NA,TRBD2,TRBV7-8,TRBJ2-7
TGTGCCAGCAGCCGGACAGGGAACATGAACACTGAAGCTTTCTTT,CASSRTGNMNTEAFF,few,TRBD1,TRBV7-3,TRBJ1-1
TGTGCCAGCAGCGACAGCGTTTCACCCCTCCACTTT,CASSDSVSPLHF,NA,NA,TRBV12-3/TRBV12-4,TRBJ1-6
TGTGCCACCAGCATGGGACAGGGGGCTGAAAAACTGTTTTTT,CATSMGQGAEKLFF,NA,TRBD1,TRBV15,TRBJ1-4
TGTGCCAGCAGACAGACCGGGGAGCTGTTTTTT,CASRQTGELFF,NA,NA,TRBV27,TRBJ2-2
TGTGCCAGCAGCCGGGACACTTCGCTCTACGAGCAGTACTTC,CASSRDTSLYEQYF,NA,NA,TRBV3-1/TRBV3-2,TRBJ2-7
TGTGCCAGCAGCGTAGGTTGGACAGCGAACACTGAAGCTTTCTTT,CASSVGWTANTEAFF,once,NA,TRBV9,TRBJ1-1
TGTGCCAGCAGTAGTACAGGGGCAGAGACCCAGTACTTC,CASSSTGAETQYF,few,TRBD1,TRBV12-3/TRBV12-4,TRBJ2-5
TGTGCCAGTAGTCGGGGACAGGGGGCCATGAACACTGAAGCTTTCTTT,CASSRGQGAMNTEAFF,NA,TRBD1,TRBV19,TRBJ1-1
TGTGCCAGTAGTATCTCGGGGGGCGGCGGCTACACCTTC,CASSISGGGGYTF,NA,NA,TRBV19,TRBJ1-2
TGTGCCAGCAGCTTACAGGGGGTGAGGACTGAAGCTTTCTTT,CASSLQGVRTEAFF,NA,TRBD1,TRBV7-2,TRBJ1-1
TGTGCCAGCAGCTTACACAGGGCCACAGATACGCAGTATTTT,CASSLHRATDTQYF,NA,NA,TRBV11-3,TRBJ2-3
TGTGCCAGCTCACCGGGGGCCTGGAACACTGAAGCTTTCTTT,CASSPGAWNTEAFF,NA,NA,TRBV18,TRBJ1-1
TGCGCCAGCAGCTATCATACAGGGGGAAGAACCGGGGAGCTGTTTTTT,CASSYHTGGRTGELFF,NA,TRBD1,TRBV5-1,TRBJ2-2
TGTGCCAGCATCTCCCTTGGACAGGGGGCCTACGAGCAGTACTTC,CASISLGQGAYEQYF,NA,TRBD1,TRBV6-5,TRBJ2-7
TGTGCCAGCAGCTTTGAGCGGGGGACAGATACGCAGTATTTT,CASSFERGTDTQYF,NA,TRBD2,TRBV7-9,TRBJ2-3
TGCAGCGTCCGAAGAGGGACAGGGGAATATGGCTACACCTTC,CSVRRGTGEYGYTF,NA,TRBD1,TRBV29-1,TRBJ1-2
TGTGCCAGCAGTTACAGCGGGGGGGCGGTCGGGGAGCTGTTTTTT,CASSYSGGAVGELFF,NA,TRBD2,TRBV6-2/TRBV6-3,TRBJ2-2
TGTGCCAGCAGCGCGGGACTAGCGGGGGGCCAAGAGACCCAGTACTTC,CASSAGLAGGQETQYF,NA,TRBD2,TRBV7-2,TRBJ2-5
TGTGCCAGCAGCCCCCTAGGGGCCCGCGAAGCTTTCTTT,CASSPLGAREAFF,NA,NA,TRBV11-3,TRBJ1-1
TGTGCCAGCAGCTTCGCGGATGAGCAGTTCTTC,CASSFADEQFF,NA,NA,TRBV11-3,TRBJ2-1
TGTGCCAGCACCGACAGGGGTTTTGGCGAGCAGTACTTC,CASTDRGFGEQYF,NA,TRBD1,TRBV6-6,TRBJ2-7
TGCGCCAGCAGTCAATCAAGACTGCTACCCTATGGCTACACCTTC,CASSQSRLLPYGYTF,NA,NA,TRBV23-1,TRBJ1-2
TGTGCCAGTAGTATAACAAGGGGGCGCTTGGACACCGGGGAGCTGTTTTTT,CASSITRGRLDTGELFF,NA,TRBD1,TRBV19,TRBJ2-2
TGTGCAGGAGGACAGGGTGATGAAAAACTGTTTTTT,CAGGQGDEKLFF,NA,NA,TRBV12-2,TRBJ1-4
TGCGCCAGCAGCTTCCACAGGGGTGAAGAGACCCAGTACTTC,CASSFHRGEETQYF,NA,TRBD1,TRBV5-1,TRBJ2-5
TGTGCCAGCAGTTTGGGGAGGGATATCTACGAGCAGTACTTC,CASSLGRDIYEQYF,NA,TRBD2,TRBV6-5,TRBJ2-7
TGTGCCAGCAGTGAAGTGTTAAACACCGGGGAGCTGTTTTTT,CASSEVLNTGELFF,NA,NA,TRBV6-1,TRBJ2-2
TGCGCCAGCAGCTTTTTGGGACAGAATAACTATGGCTACACCTTC,CASSFLGQNNYGYTF,few,TRBD1,TRBV5-1,TRBJ1-2
TGCGCCAGCAGCCAAGAATTCGGGTCCTACGAGCAGTACTTC,CASSQEFGSYEQYF,many,NA,TRBV4-1,TRBJ2-7
TGTGCCAGCAACGCGGGACAGGGAAAACACAATGAGCAGTTCTTC,CASNAGQGKHNEQFF,NA,TRBD1,TRBV7-9,TRBJ2-1